This T cell receptor (beta chain) was identified during a study of blood T cell repertoires in COVID-19. In the original workflow: Quantification of nucleated cells was approximated via reference gene primer amplification. Sequencing was performed with immunoSEQ multiplex PCR; in TCRdb, only in-frame clones are kept and a portion is missing. V and J calls and clone size come straight from that table; D and trimming were deduced from the DNA. This table has around 140,000 clones, nearly 80% appearing once. Those enrolled, adults aged 18 to 89 years, came from about two dozen US areas. Assignment of participants to cohorts was predicated upon participant-reported clinical history. Recovered status applied to Cohort 3 donors who had two consecutive negative PCRs. It also applied to those with clearance or with symptom resolution. The clonotype originates from a woman aged 45 to 65 who had recovered from COVID-19. Sequencing was performed on PBMCs or T cells enriched from blood (not recorded which).

Here the CDR3 reads CASSTRGGGETQYF. In DNA form, the CDR3 reads TGCGCCAGCAGCACACGGGGAGGCGGAGAGACCCAGTACTTC. V and J are TRBV5-1 and TRBJ2-5, with TRBD2 as a possible D gene (6 bases). From germline, CDR1 is SGHRS and CDR2 YFSETQ. The CDR3 runs to 14 residues. V lost 4 bases and J 4 bases, leaving 14 bases between the germline ends.